The rows below give T cell receptor beta chains drawn from one sample of a study of OX40 agonist ivuxolimab in advanced cancers. Sequencing was performed with immunoSEQ multiplex PCR; in TCRdb, only in-frame clones are kept and a portion is missing. Among 50,000 to 65,000 clones listed, 85% to 90% were seen once. This sample comprised CD4+ or CD8+ T cells sorted from blood, obtained in a trial of the OX40 agonist ivuxolimab. All receptors derive from an adult with an advanced solid tumor such as melanoma, head and neck, liver or kidney cancer. The CDR3 runs from the conserved cysteine through the conserved F or W. A D gene is named only where the DNA matches it firmly. Rows give clone size only sometimes, using once, few, many, or a class for an expanded clone.

cdr3_aa: CASGLVRSTRRYEQYF
cdr3_nt: TGTGCTAGTGGTTTGGTACGATCAACAAGGCGCTACGAGCAGTACTTC
d_call: -
clone_size: -
j_call: TRBJ2-7
v_call: TRBV12-5

cdr3_aa: CASSSLSPAGSEQFF
cdr3_nt: TGTGCCAGCAGTTCCCTGAGTCCAGCGGGGAGTGAGCAGTTCTTC
d_call: TRBD2
clone_size: few
j_call: TRBJ2-1
v_call: TRBV6-5

cdr3_aa: CASSLAGGWSGNEQFF
cdr3_nt: TGTGCCAGCAGCTTAGCGGGGGGGTGGTCAGGCAATGAGCAGTTCTTC
d_call: TRBD2
clone_size: -
j_call: TRBJ2-1
v_call: TRBV7-2

cdr3_aa: CASSDGLSGYTF
cdr3_nt: TGTGCCAGCAGTGACGGACTGTCTGGCTACACCTTC
d_call: -
clone_size: -
j_call: TRBJ1-2
v_call: TRBV6-4

cdr3_aa: CAWSVTGLPEKLFF
cdr3_nt: TGTGCCTGGAGTGTCACCGGGCTCCCCGAAAAACTGTTTTTT
d_call: -
clone_size: -
j_call: TRBJ1-4
v_call: TRBV30

cdr3_aa: CASSVAQGASNREQFF
cdr3_nt: TGTGCCAGCAGCGTCGCGCAGGGGGCCTCTAATAGAGAGCAGTTCTTC
d_call: TRBD1
clone_size: -
j_call: TRBJ2-1
v_call: TRBV9

cdr3_aa: CASSARGLAGGLEQYF
cdr3_nt: TGTGCCAGCAGCGCCCGGGGACTAGCGGGGGGTTTGGAGCAGTACTTC
d_call: TRBD2
clone_size: -
j_call: TRBJ2-7
v_call: TRBV9

cdr3_aa: CASSQLEGHEQFF
cdr3_nt: TGTGCCAGCAGCCAATTAGAAGGCCATGAGCAGTTCTTC
d_call: -
clone_size: -
j_call: TRBJ2-1
v_call: TRBV14

cdr3_aa: CASSPQPPDEQFF
cdr3_nt: TGTGCCAGCTCACCCCAACCCCCGGATGAGCAGTTCTTC
d_call: -
clone_size: -
j_call: TRBJ2-1
v_call: TRBV18

cdr3_aa: CASSLDAGWTAKNIQYF
cdr3_nt: TGTGCCAGCAGCTTAGATGCAGGGTGGACAGCCAAAAACATTCAGTACTTC
d_call: -
clone_size: -
j_call: TRBJ2-4
v_call: TRBV7-8

cdr3_aa: CASSPDSALPYEQYF
cdr3_nt: TGTGCCAGCAGCCCCGACAGTGCCCTGCCCTACGAGCAGTACTTC
d_call: -
clone_size: -
j_call: TRBJ2-7
v_call: TRBV25-1

cdr3_aa: CASSLRRAEIYGYTF
cdr3_nt: TGTGCCAGCAGCTTACGACGGGCCGAGATCTATGGCTACACCTTC
d_call: -
clone_size: -
j_call: TRBJ1-2
v_call: TRBV7-9

cdr3_aa: CASRLGQDGSPLHF
cdr3_nt: TGTGCCAGCAGACTGGGCCAGGATGGATCACCCCTCCACTTT
d_call: -
clone_size: -
j_call: TRBJ1-6
v_call: TRBV28

cdr3_aa: CASSLGRDEGYTF
cdr3_nt: TGTGCCAGCAGCTTAGGGCGAGACGAGGGCTACACCTTC
d_call: -
clone_size: once
j_call: TRBJ1-2
v_call: TRBV7-9

cdr3_aa: CSVGLRGWGETQYF
cdr3_nt: TGCAGCGTGGGCCTCAGGGGGTGGGGAGAGACCCAGTACTTC
d_call: TRBD1
clone_size: -
j_call: TRBJ2-5
v_call: TRBV29-1

cdr3_aa: CASSIQRGRESYTF
cdr3_nt: TGTGCCAGTAGTATTCAGCGGGGGAGGGAAAGCTACACCTTC
d_call: -
clone_size: -
j_call: TRBJ1-2
v_call: TRBV19

cdr3_aa: CAWRGGGLLTGELFF
cdr3_nt: TGTGCCTGGAGGGGTGGTGGACTTTTAACCGGGGAGCTGTTTTTT
d_call: -
clone_size: -
j_call: TRBJ2-2
v_call: TRBV30

cdr3_aa: CASSSGQGSLSKYF
cdr3_nt: TGTGCCAGCAGTTCCGGACAGGGTTCGCTGTCGAAGTACTTC
d_call: TRBD1
clone_size: -
j_call: TRBJ2-7
v_call: TRBV27

cdr3_aa: CASSSLGGGVTEAFF
cdr3_nt: TGTGCCAGCAGCTCCTTGGGAGGGGGGGTCACTGAAGCTTTCTTT
d_call: -
clone_size: -
j_call: TRBJ1-1
v_call: TRBV7-8

cdr3_aa: CASSPERGIGGYTF
cdr3_nt: TGTGCCAGCAGCCCAGAGCGGGGTATAGGGGGCTACACCTTC
d_call: -
clone_size: -
j_call: TRBJ1-2
v_call: TRBV11-1

cdr3_aa: CASSSQGAGGYTF
cdr3_nt: TGTGCCAGCAGTTCACAGGGGGCGGGCGGCTACACCTTC
d_call: TRBD1
clone_size: -
j_call: TRBJ1-2
v_call: TRBV6-5

cdr3_aa: CASSEVLRAEAFF
cdr3_nt: TGTGCCAGCAGTGAAGTATTGCGGGCTGAAGCTTTCTTT
d_call: -
clone_size: -
j_call: TRBJ1-1
v_call: TRBV6-1

cdr3_aa: CASSLSTGGVYNEQFF
cdr3_nt: TGCGCCAGCAGCTTGTCGACAGGGGGCGTATACAATGAGCAGTTCTTC
d_call: TRBD1
clone_size: -
j_call: TRBJ2-1
v_call: TRBV5-1

cdr3_aa: CASSQLLLTSGGARSYNEQFF
cdr3_nt: TGCGCCAGCAGCCAGCTTCTACTGACTAGCGGGGGGGCCAGGTCCTACAATGAGCAGTTCTTC
d_call: TRBD2
clone_size: -
j_call: TRBJ2-1
v_call: TRBV4-1

cdr3_aa: CASSITRGYTEAFF
cdr3_nt: TGTGCCAGCAGCATTACTCGGGGGTACACTGAAGCTTTCTTT
d_call: -
clone_size: -
j_call: TRBJ1-1
v_call: TRBV21-1

cdr3_aa: CASSSGLAGEWGTQYF
cdr3_nt: TGCGCCAGCAGCTCAGGACTAGCGGGAGAGTGGGGGACCCAGTACTTC
d_call: TRBD2
clone_size: -
j_call: TRBJ2-5
v_call: TRBV5-1

cdr3_aa: CASSNRLAGSFYEQYF
cdr3_nt: TGTGCCAGCAGCAACCGACTAGCGGGGTCCTTTTACGAGCAGTACTTC
d_call: TRBD2
clone_size: -
j_call: TRBJ2-7
v_call: TRBV7-2

cdr3_aa: CASSLDRYNEQFF
cdr3_nt: TGTGCCAGCAGCCTGGATCGGTACAATGAGCAGTTCTTC
d_call: -
clone_size: once
j_call: TRBJ2-1
v_call: TRBV7-3

cdr3_aa: CASTSGGEESPLHF
cdr3_nt: TGCGCCAGTACCTCGGGCGGGGAGGAGTCACCCCTCCACTTT
d_call: -
clone_size: few
j_call: TRBJ1-6
v_call: TRBV5-1

cdr3_aa: CASSPGTLRSPLHF
cdr3_nt: TGTGCCAGCAGCCCCGGGACCCTGAGGTCACCCCTCCACTTT
d_call: -
clone_size: -
j_call: TRBJ1-6
v_call: TRBV6-1

cdr3_aa: CASSPSVLGGGNNEQFF
cdr3_nt: TGCGCCAGCAGCCCTTCCGTACTAGGAGGAGGAAACAATGAGCAGTTCTTC
d_call: -
clone_size: -
j_call: TRBJ2-1
v_call: TRBV5-1

cdr3_aa: CASSPLTSGHADTQYF
cdr3_nt: TGTGCCAGCAGTCCCTTGACTAGCGGGCACGCAGATACGCAGTATTTT
d_call: TRBD2
clone_size: -
j_call: TRBJ2-3
v_call: TRBV27

cdr3_aa: CASSLSVRPSGANVLTF
cdr3_nt: TGTGCCAGCAGTTTATCGGTCAGACCCTCTGGGGCCAACGTCCTGACTTTC
d_call: -
clone_size: -
j_call: TRBJ2-6
v_call: TRBV27

cdr3_aa: CAWSLPGAEGEKLFF
cdr3_nt: TGTGCCTGGAGCCTGCCGGGGGCCGAGGGAGAAAAACTGTTTTTT
d_call: -
clone_size: -
j_call: TRBJ1-4
v_call: TRBV30

cdr3_aa: CASSIQLAGVTDTQYF
cdr3_nt: TGTGCCAGTAGTATACAACTAGCGGGGGTCACAGATACGCAGTATTTT
d_call: TRBD2
clone_size: -
j_call: TRBJ2-3
v_call: TRBV19

cdr3_aa: CASSLGQNYEQYF
cdr3_nt: TGCGCCAGCAGCTTAGGACAGAACTACGAGCAGTACTTC
d_call: -
clone_size: -
j_call: TRBJ2-7
v_call: TRBV5-1

cdr3_aa: CAISGQGNYEQYF
cdr3_nt: TGTGCCATCAGTGGGCAGGGTAACTACGAGCAGTACTTC
d_call: -
clone_size: -
j_call: TRBJ2-7
v_call: TRBV10-3

cdr3_aa: CASSMYEYGYTF
cdr3_nt: TGTGCCAGTAGTATGTATGAATATGGCTACACCTTC
d_call: -
clone_size: -
j_call: TRBJ1-2
v_call: TRBV19

cdr3_aa: CACRDRAHIQYF
cdr3_nt: TGTGCCTGCCGGGACAGGGCCCACATTCAGTACTTC
d_call: TRBD1
clone_size: -
j_call: TRBJ2-4
v_call: TRBV30

cdr3_aa: CSARVGEKLFF
cdr3_nt: TGCAGTGCCCGGGTTGGTGAAAAACTGTTTTTT
d_call: -
clone_size: -
j_call: TRBJ1-4
v_call: TRBV20-1

cdr3_aa: CASSLATVYQPQHF
cdr3_nt: TGTGCCAGCAGCTTGGCGACAGTTTATCAGCCCCAGCATTTT
d_call: -
clone_size: once
j_call: TRBJ1-5
v_call: TRBV5-4

cdr3_aa: CASSPQGQVYYGYTF
cdr3_nt: TGTGCCAGCAGCCCACAGGGACAGGTTTACTATGGCTACACCTTC
d_call: TRBD1
clone_size: -
j_call: TRBJ1-2
v_call: TRBV7-2

cdr3_aa: CASSDTGADTEAFF
cdr3_nt: TGCGCCAGCAGTGATACAGGGGCGGACACTGAAGCTTTCTTT
d_call: TRBD1
clone_size: few
j_call: TRBJ1-1
v_call: TRBV10-1

cdr3_aa: CASSYARDTGYGYTF
cdr3_nt: TGTGCCAGCAGTTACGCCCGGGACACGGGGTATGGCTACACCTTC
d_call: -
clone_size: once
j_call: TRBJ1-2
v_call: TRBV6-5

cdr3_aa: CSVEEHADTQYF
cdr3_nt: TGCAGCGTTGAAGAGCACGCAGATACGCAGTATTTT
d_call: -
clone_size: -
j_call: TRBJ2-3
v_call: TRBV29-1

cdr3_aa: CSVVPGRNTEAFF
cdr3_nt: TGCAGCGTCGTCCCTGGCAGGAACACTGAAGCTTTCTTT
d_call: -
clone_size: -
j_call: TRBJ1-1
v_call: TRBV29-1

cdr3_aa: CASSSTSGRTEQYF
cdr3_nt: TGTGCCAGCAGCTCCACTAGCGGGAGGACCGAGCAGTACTTC
d_call: TRBD2
clone_size: -
j_call: TRBJ2-7
v_call: TRBV11-2

cdr3_aa: CASRHGQNPTPLHF
cdr3_nt: TGTGCCAGCAGGCATGGACAAAATCCTACACCCCTCCACTTT
d_call: -
clone_size: -
j_call: TRBJ1-6
v_call: TRBV6-6

cdr3_aa: CAWARDTEKLFF
cdr3_nt: TGTGCCTGGGCCCGGGACACTGAAAAACTGTTTTTT
d_call: -
clone_size: once
j_call: TRBJ1-4
v_call: TRBV30

cdr3_aa: CASSDGIYEQYF
cdr3_nt: TGTGCCAGCAGTGATGGGATCTACGAGCAGTACTTC
d_call: -
clone_size: few
j_call: TRBJ2-7
v_call: TRBV6-1

cdr3_aa: CASSLAGGALFEAFF
cdr3_nt: TGTGCCAGCAGCTTAGCGGGGGGGGCACTTTTTGAAGCTTTCTTT
d_call: -
clone_size: -
j_call: TRBJ1-1
v_call: TRBV7-2

cdr3_aa: CASNSLGGTTNEKLFF
cdr3_nt: TGTGCCAGCAACTCCCTAGGGGGTACAACTAATGAAAAACTGTTTTTT
d_call: -
clone_size: -
j_call: TRBJ1-4
v_call: TRBV19

cdr3_aa: CASSSMGLRSYEQFF
cdr3_nt: TGCGCCAGCAGCTCTATGGGACTGAGGAGCTATGAGCAGTTCTTC
d_call: -
clone_size: -
j_call: TRBJ2-1
v_call: TRBV5-1

cdr3_aa: CASSLDQDTEAFF
cdr3_nt: TGTGCCAGCAGCTTAGATCAGGACACTGAAGCTTTCTTT
d_call: -
clone_size: once
j_call: TRBJ1-1
v_call: TRBV7-9

cdr3_aa: CASSLPSRDRGIGTDTQYF
cdr3_nt: TGTGCCAGCAGTTTACCCAGCCGGGACAGGGGTATCGGCACAGATACGCAGTATTTT
d_call: TRBD1
clone_size: -
j_call: TRBJ2-3
v_call: TRBV28